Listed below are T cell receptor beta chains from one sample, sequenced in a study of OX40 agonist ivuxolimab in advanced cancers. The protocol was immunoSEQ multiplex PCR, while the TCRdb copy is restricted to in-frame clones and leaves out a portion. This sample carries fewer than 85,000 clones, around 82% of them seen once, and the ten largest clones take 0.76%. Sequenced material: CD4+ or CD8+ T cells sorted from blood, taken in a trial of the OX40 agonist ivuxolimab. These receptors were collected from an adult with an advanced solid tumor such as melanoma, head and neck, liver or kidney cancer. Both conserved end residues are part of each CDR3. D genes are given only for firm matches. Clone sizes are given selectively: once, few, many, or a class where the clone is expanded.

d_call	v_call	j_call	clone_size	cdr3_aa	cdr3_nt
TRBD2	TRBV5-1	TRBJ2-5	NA	CASSFWGGETQYF	TGCGCCAGCAGCTTTTGGGGGGGAGAGACCCAGTACTTC
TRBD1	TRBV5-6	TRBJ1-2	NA	CASSLGQGKGYTF	TGTGCCAGCAGCTTGGGACAGGGGAAAGGCTACACCTTC
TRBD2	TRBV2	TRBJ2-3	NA	CASRLAGGSSTDTQYF	TGTGCCAGCCGACTAGCGGGGGGATCTAGCACAGATACGCAGTATTTT
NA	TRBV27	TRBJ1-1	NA	CASSSLRNTEAFF	TGTGCCAGCAGTTCACTCAGGAACACTGAAGCTTTCTTT
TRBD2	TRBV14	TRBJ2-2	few	CASSRSGRAKGELFF	TGTGCCAGCAGCCGAAGCGGGAGGGCCAAAGGGGAGCTGTTTTTT
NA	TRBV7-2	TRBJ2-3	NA	CASSLRLVLDTQYF	TGTGCCAGCAGCTTACGACTAGTCCTGGATACGCAGTATTTT
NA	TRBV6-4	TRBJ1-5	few	CASSDLPGIRPQHF	TGTGCCAGCAGTGACCTCCCAGGGATCAGGCCCCAGCATTTT
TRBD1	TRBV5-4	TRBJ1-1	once	CASSREGTGGNTEAFF	TGTGCCAGCAGTCGGGAGGGGACAGGCGGGAACACTGAAGCTTTCTTT
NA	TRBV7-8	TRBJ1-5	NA	CASSFNGQSSNQPQHF	TGTGCCAGCAGCTTTAACGGACAGTCAAGCAATCAGCCCCAGCATTTT
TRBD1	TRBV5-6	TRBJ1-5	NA	CASSEGASTQPQHF	TGTGCCAGCAGCGAGGGGGCGTCTACTCAGCCCCAGCATTTT
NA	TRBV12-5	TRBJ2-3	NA	CASALGGVDTQYF	TGTGCTAGTGCCTTGGGGGGTGTAGATACGCAGTATTTT
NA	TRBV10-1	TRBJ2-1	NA	CASSESKGGSYNEQFF	TGCGCCAGCAGTGAGTCAAAGGGAGGCTCCTACAATGAGCAGTTCTTC
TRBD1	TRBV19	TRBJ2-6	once	CASSRGQGGMYVTF	TGTGCCAGTAGTCGGGGACAGGGGGGTATGTACGTGACTTTC
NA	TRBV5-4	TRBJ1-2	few	CASSLRQSSHGYTF	TGTGCCAGCAGCTTGAGACAAAGTAGTCATGGCTACACCTTC